These 27 T cell receptor beta chains were all obtained from the same sample, sequenced in a study of T cells in Graves' hyperthyroidism and ophthalmopathy. Regions amplified from RNA transcripts were the TCR beta CDR3 regions. The HTBI primer set drove a first-round RT-PCR of the TCR CDR3. TCRdb used MiXCR to reprocess the multiplex PCR reads, holding one entry per CDR3 protein. The table lists almost 350,000 distinct CDR3 sequences, approximately 18% of them singletons, with 15% to 18% in the top ten. The sequencing sample was made of blood. These receptors were collected from a woman in her thirties or forties with Graves' ophthalmopathy.

This clonotype was found many times. V gene TRBV20-1 combines with J gene TRBJ2-7; 7 bases agree with TRBD1. This CDR3 region has 13 residues. The ends lost 3 bases at V and 3 bases at J; junction bases unmatched: 5. Germline values: CDR1 DFQATT, CDR2 SNEGSKA (reference sequence). CDR3 residues: CSASLGQIYEQYF. The DNA of the CDR3 is TGCAGTGCTAGCTTGGGACAGATCTACGAGCAGTACTTC.

The table lists this clonotype with many counts. The chain couples TRBV24-1 to TRBJ1-5; 11 bases map to TRBD1. The germline V gene encodes CDR1 KGHDR and CDR2 SFDVKD. CDR3 length: 16 residues. With 4 bases clipped from V and 6 bases from J, the junction kept 7 bases outside the gene matches. The CDR3, as DNA: TGTGCCACCAGTGAACCGGGACAGGGGGACGGTCAGCCCCAGCATTTT. Residues: CATSEPGQGDGQPQHF.

The sample holds many counts of this clonotype. This chain connects TRBV12-3 or TRBV12-4 to TRBJ1-1; D uncertain. This CDR3 region has 13 residues. V lost 2 bases, J lost 11 bases, and 15 bases lay in between. The CDR3 is CASSLKPGVGAFF. CDR3 DNA: TGTGCCAGCAGTTTAAAGCCCGGGGTGGGGGCTTTCTTT.

This clonotype was counted at least ten times. This chain links TRBV20-1 with TRBJ2-5; D ambiguous. CDR1 and CDR2 from the germline V gene are DFQATT and SNEGSKA (reference sequence). This CDR3 has 11 amino acids. V was pared by 4 bases and J by 1 base, with 4 bases between. CDR3 sequence reads: CSANIQETQYF. The CDR3 DNA reads TGCAGTGCTAACATCCAAGAGACCCAGTACTTC.

This clonotype was counted ten times or more. The rearrangement uses TRBV28 and TRBJ2-5; D gene unclear. Looked up from germline, CDR1 is MDHEN and CDR2 is SYDVKM. This CDR3 is built from 14 residues. V lost 4 bases, J lost 5 bases, and 14 bases lay in between. Here the CDR3 DNA reads TGTGCCAGCAGTTCCCAAGGGCCGGCGGAGACCCAGTACTTC. This sequence encodes CASSSQGPAETQYF.

This clonotype came up many times. The chain carries TRBV11-1 and TRBJ2-7, with D possibly TRBD2 on 5 matching bases. CDR3 length: 15 residues. Germline CDR1 is SGHAT and CDR2 is FQDESV (reference sequence). Trimming removed 4 bases from V and 0 bases from J, with 13 bases in between. CDR3 region: CASSSGFGSSYEQYF. CDR3 coding DNA: TGTGCCAGCAGCTCGGGGTTTGGGAGCTCCTACGAGCAGTACTTC.

Many counts were recorded for this clonotype. The CDR3, as DNA: TGTGCCAGCAGCCAAGCATCAGGGGGTATATACGAGCAGTACTTC. Translated: CASSQASGGIYEQYF. This chain links TRBV14 with TRBJ2-7, with 7 bases matching TRBD1. Germline trimming cut 1 base from V and 4 bases from J; bases unmatched to any gene: 7. The CDR3 contains 15 residues. Germline V gene data show CDR1 as SGHDN and CDR2 as FVKESK.

This clonotype was recorded at least ten times. The chain employs TRBV28 and TRBJ1-5; TRBD1 might be the D (6 bases). With 5 bases removed from V and 6 bases from J, the gap between germline ends came to 20 bases. The length of the CDR3 is 16 residues. Germline CDR1 MDHEN, CDR2 SYDVKM. The CDR3 region is CASSTLLSGGSQPQHF. In DNA form, the CDR3 reads TGTGCCAGCAGTACTCTCCTCTCGGGGGGCAGTCAGCCCCAGCATTTT.

Ten or more counts support this clonotype. V usage is TRBV20-1 and J usage is TRBJ1-2, with D perhaps TRBD1 (5 bases). The ends were cut back, 1 base at V and 8 bases at J, with 11 bases in the middle. The CDR3 is 12 residues long. Germline lookup yields CDR1 DFQATT and CDR2 SNEGSKA (reference sequence). The CDR3 here is CSARVTGRGYTF. The CDR3 nucleotides read TGCAGTGCTAGAGTGACGGGGCGAGGCTACACCTTC.

This clonotype was recorded at least ten times. This chain connects TRBV4-1 to TRBJ1-3, with D uncertain. The V and J ends lost 0 bases and 0 bases respectively, with 15 bases between them. The germline V gene encodes CDR1 MGHRA and CDR2 YSYEKL. The CDR3 sequence is 18 residues long. The CDR3 DNA reads as TGCGCCAGCAGCCAAGATCGGGCGAGCGGCCACTCTGGAAACACCATATATTTT. This gives the protein CASSQDRASGHSGNTIYF.

This clonotype has at least ten counts. This chain links TRBV9 with TRBJ1-3; a weak D match, TRBD1 (5 bases). The CDR3 totals 15 residues. The germline V and J ends were trimmed by 2 bases and 2 bases, with 11 bases remaining between them. Germline V gene sequence: CDR1 SGDLS, CDR2 YYNGEE. The CDR3 DNA reads as TGTGCCAGCAGCGTCAGTTGGGGGGCTGGAAACACCATATATTTT. Translated, it gives CASSVSWGAGNTIYF.

The V and J genes are TRBV6-2 or TRBV6-3 and TRBJ2-7; possibly TRBD2 for D (6 bases). The germline V gene has CDR1 MNHEY and CDR2 SVGEGT. CDR3 length: 14 amino acids. Between the trimmed V and J ends, which lost 4 bases and 0 bases, there was a span of 10 bases. The CDR3 reads CASSWRGGSYEQYF. The DNA for the CDR3 is TGTGCCAGCAGTTGGAGGGGAGGCTCCTACGAGCAGTACTTC.

This clonotype showed up many times. This chain connects TRBV7-8 to TRBJ2-5; 15 bases line up with TRBD2. Germline CDR1 reads SGHVS; CDR2 reads FQNEAQ. With 5 bases clipped from V and 5 bases from J, the junction kept 9 bases outside the gene matches. This CDR3 comprises 17 residues. The CDR3 spells CASSPWTSGRAAETQYF. The DNA for the CDR3 is TGTGCCAGCAGCCCTTGGACTAGCGGGAGGGCCGCGGAGACCCAGTACTTC.

This clonotype was recorded many times. CDR3 amino acids: CASSLGASQMETQYF. The DNA for the CDR3 is TGTGCCAGCAGCTTGGGGGCCTCCCAAATGGAGACCCAGTACTTC. The chain links TRBV7-8 to TRBJ2-5; tentatively, D is TRBD1 (6 bases). This CDR3 comprises 15 residues. Germline V gives CDR1 SGHVS, CDR2 FQNEAQ. V lost 3 bases and J 5 bases, leaving 16 bases between the germline ends.

In this sample, this clonotype turned up a few times. A read error may explain this, as a much larger clone is one base away. The chain joins TRBV5-6 to TRBJ2-4; D call uncertain. Germline V gene data show CDR1 as SGHDT and CDR2 as YYEEEE. This CDR3 region has 17 residues. V lost 4 bases and J lost 5, with 22 bases in between. Here the CDR3 reads CASSLQQATPSQNIQYF. The DNA of the CDR3 is TGTGCCAGCAGCCTCCAGCAGGCTACCCCAAGTCAAAACATTCAGTACTTC. The full variable domain, its missing parts supplied by reference TRBV5-6 and TRBJ2-4, is DAGVTQSPTHLIKTRGQQVTLRCSPKSGHDTVSWYQQALGQGPQFIFQYYEEEERQRGNFPDRFSGHQFPNYSSELNVNALLLGDSALYLCASSLQQATPSQNIQYFGAGTRLSVL.

The V call is TRBV7-8, the J call TRBJ1-1; D is undetermined. Trimming shortened V by 3 bases and J by 0 bases, and 11 bases separated the two germline ends. This CDR3 comprises 15 residues. CDR1 is SGHVS and CDR2 is FQNEAQ in the germline V gene. CDR3 nucleotide sequence: TGTGCCAGCAGCTTTCCCAGTGGGCTGAACACTGAAGCTTTCTTT. Translation gives CASSFPSGLNTEAFF.

This clonotype was detected many times. The genes are TRBV20-1 and TRBJ2-5; perhaps D is TRBD1 or TRBD2 (5 bases each). CDR3 length: 15 residues. Germline loops: CDR1 DFQATT, CDR2 SNEGSKA (reference sequence). V shed 4 bases and J shed 2 bases, with 17 bases lying between them. This chain's CDR3 is CSAKLPGQKQETQYF. The CDR3, as DNA: TGCAGTGCTAAGCTACCGGGGCAGAAACAAGAGACCCAGTACTTC.

This chain links TRBV6-5 with TRBJ2-7; maybe TRBD2 (6 bases). Between the trimmed V and J ends, which lost 0 bases and 10 bases, there was a span of 13 bases. This CDR3 spans 13 amino acids. Germline assignment: CDR1 MNHEY and CDR2 SVGAGI. This CDR3 is CASSYSIGGSQYF. CDR3 nucleotide sequence: TGTGCCAGCAGTTACTCGATCGGGGGTTCTCAGTACTTC.

This clonotype was recorded at least ten times. The chain combines TRBV2 with TRBJ2-2, with D possibly being TRBD1 (5 bases). CDR3 length: 14 amino acids. V lost 7 bases and J 7 bases, leaving 16 bases between the germline ends. Germline CDR1 SNHLY, CDR2 FYNNEI. CDR3 amino acids: CASTQGPRDGELFF. The CDR3 nucleotides read TGTGCCAGCACCCAAGGGCCCAGGGACGGGGAGCTGTTTTTT.

This clonotype was detected ten times or more. The CDR3 sequence: CASSGWTSEAFF. The CDR3 DNA reads TGTGCCAGTAGTGGGTGGACCAGTGAAGCTTTCTTT. The rearrangement links TRBV19 to TRBJ1-1; D not resolved. This CDR3 is 12 amino acids long. Germline CDR1 and CDR2: LNHDA and SQIVND (reference sequence). Trimming removed 5 bases from V and 7 bases from J, with 11 bases in between.

The chain joins TRBV5-1 to TRBJ2-7; D possibly corresponds to TRBD1 (6 bases). Germline CDR1 reads SGHRS; CDR2 reads YFSETQ. CDR3 length: 14 residues. The V end lost 5 bases, the J end lost 4 bases, and 16 bases lay between the germline ends. Here the CDR3 reads CASSLKQGGYEQYF. The CDR3 DNA sequence: TGCGCCAGCAGTCTAAAACAGGGCGGGTACGAGCAGTACTTC.

This clonotype was recorded many times. V is TRBV12-3 or TRBV12-4 and J is TRBJ1-1, with 8 bases aligning to TRBD1. This CDR3 spans 17 amino acids. The V gene end was trimmed by 7 bases and the J gene end by 5 bases; junction bases not matched to a gene: 18. CDR3 loop: CASTRQGLGVLGTEAFF. In DNA, the CDR3 is TGTGCCAGCACCCGACAGGGGTTAGGGGTCCTCGGGACTGAAGCTTTCTTT.

This clonotype was seen at least ten times. This sequence joins TRBV20-1 and TRBJ2-7; D call uncertain. The CDR3 sequence is 13 residues long. V was trimmed by 5 bases and J by 0 bases, leaving 11 bases between them. The germline V gene encodes CDR1 DFQATT and CDR2 SNEGSKA (reference sequence). Here the CDR3 DNA reads TGCAGTGCTCCCGACCCGAACTCCTACGAGCAGTACTTC. Translating it yields CSAPDPNSYEQYF.

This clonotype was counted ten times or more. The chain combines TRBV18 with TRBJ1-6; 7 nucleotides align to TRBD1. The length of the CDR3 is 14 residues. The trim removed 6 bases at V and 5 bases at J, leaving 4 bases unmatched. In germline, CDR1 is KGHSH, CDR2 LQKENI. The CDR3 sequence is CASSTGTDNSPLHF. Written as DNA, the CDR3 is TGTGCCAGCTCCACCGGGACAGATAATTCACCCCTCCACTTT. The complete variable domain, with remaining parts taken from reference TRBV18 and TRBJ1-6, reads NAGVMQNPRHLVRRRGQEARLRCSPMKGHSHVYWYRQLPEEGLKFMVYLQKENIIDESGMPKERFSAEFPKEGPSILRIQQVVRGDSAAYFCASSTGTDNSPLHFGNGTRLTVT.

This clonotype was observed many times. The genes are TRBV11-2 and TRBJ2-5; weak D call: TRBD1 (6 bases). The germline CDR1 and CDR2 sequences are SGHAT and FQNNGV. Trimming took off 0 bases at V and 1 base at J, with 15 bases between the two ends. The CDR3 length is 17 residues. CDR3 protein: CASSLDWGPGRQETQYF. In DNA form, the CDR3 reads TGTGCCAGCAGCTTAGATTGGGGGCCGGGACGCCAAGAGACCCAGTACTTC.

This chain links TRBV28 with TRBJ1-2; D uncertain. CDR3 length: 12 residues. The ends were cut back, 6 bases at V and 4 bases at J, with 9 bases in the middle. The V gene's germline CDR1 is MDHEN and CDR2 SYDVKM. The CDR3 DNA reads TGTGCCAGCAGCCAAGGGCGCTATGGCTACACCTTC. Its translation is CASSQGRYGYTF.

This clonotype was recorded many times. V usage is TRBV19 and J usage is TRBJ1-1; maybe TRBD1 (5 bases). The ends were cut back, 6 bases at V and 6 bases at J, with 20 bases in the middle. This CDR3 has 15 residues. Germline loops: CDR1 LNHDA, CDR2 SQIVND (reference sequence). The CDR3 DNA is TGTGCCAGTAGGACTCAATTTGGGGCGGGCGCTGAAGCTTTCTTT. It yields the protein CASRTQFGAGAEAFF.